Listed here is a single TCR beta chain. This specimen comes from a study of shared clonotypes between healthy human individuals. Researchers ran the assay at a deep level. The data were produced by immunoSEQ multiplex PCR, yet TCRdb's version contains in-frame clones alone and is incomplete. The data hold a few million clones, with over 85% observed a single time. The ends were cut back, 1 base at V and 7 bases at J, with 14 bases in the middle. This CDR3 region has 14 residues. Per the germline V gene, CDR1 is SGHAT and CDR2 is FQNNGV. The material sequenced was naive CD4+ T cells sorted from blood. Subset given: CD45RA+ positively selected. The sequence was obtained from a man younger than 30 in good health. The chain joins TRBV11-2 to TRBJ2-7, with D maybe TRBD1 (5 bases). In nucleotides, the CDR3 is TGTGCCAGCAGCTTAGGGACAAGTTCTAGTGAGCAGTACTTC. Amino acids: CASSLGTSSSEQYF.